This T cell receptor beta chain was sequenced for a study of metastatic and nonmetastatic thyroid tumors. The CDR3 has 15 amino acids. V was trimmed by 2 bases and J by 0 bases, leaving 5 bases between them. From germline, CDR1 is MNHEY and CDR2 SVGEGT. TCRdb re-called clones via MiXCR from the PCR reads. Among around 10,000 clones listed, under 35% were seen once. Before thyroid surgery, none of the patients had received any treatment. This clone turned up a few times. The sequencing sample was made of tumor tissue. This clonotype originated in a female donor with papillary thyroid cancer or a benign thyroid nodule (not recorded which). Some clones in this sample may be carry-over from other donors' samples. The chain couples TRBV6-2 or TRBV6-3 to TRBJ2-6, with D unresolved. DNA of the CDR3: TGTGCCAGCAGTTACGAAAGCTCTGGGGCCAACGTCCTGACTTTC. Its protein product is CASSYESSGANVLTF.